The rows below give T cell receptor beta chains drawn from one sample of a study of T cell clonotyping in hematopoietic cell transplantation. TCRdb's table, derived via immunoSEQ multiplex PCR, lists solely in-frame clones and lacks some. The data show about 28,000 clones, with under 95% seen just once and 2% to 2.5% held by the top ten. The specimen was peripheral blood mononuclear cells, collected before stem cell transplant. The source is a man aged 45-65 years with acute myeloid leukemia. Some clones in this sample may be carry-over from other donors' samples. CDR3s include the opening cysteine and the closing phenylalanine or tryptophan. The order of the fields is D gene, clone size, V gene, J gene, CDR3 protein, CDR3 DNA. A D gene is named only where the DNA matches it firmly. Clone size is given for some rows only: seen once, a few or many times, or a class if the clone is expanded.

NA,NA,TRBV28,TRBJ1-2,CASRVSTVPSNYGYTF,TGTGCCAGCCGTGTATCGACCGTTCCTTCTAACTATGGCTACACCTTC
NA,NA,TRBV7-9,TRBJ2-5,CASSPRGVGIGETQYF,TGTGCCAGCAGCCCGCGGGGTGTGGGGATCGGAGAGACCCAGTACTTC
TRBD2,NA,TRBV14,TRBJ2-7,CASSQESGRFVEQYF,TGTGCCAGCAGCCAAGAAAGCGGGAGATTCGTCGAGCAGTACTTC
NA,NA,TRBV2,TRBJ2-3,CASSWGQGYTDTQYF,TGTGCCAGCAGTTGGGGCCAGGGCTACACAGATACGCAGTATTTT
TRBD2,NA,TRBV4-3,TRBJ2-3,CASSLDAGVSTDTQYF,TGCGCCAGCAGTCTCGACGCGGGGGTCAGCACAGATACGCAGTATTTT
TRBD1,NA,TRBV28,TRBJ1-4,CASSTPTGANEKLFF,TGTGCCAGCAGTACCCCGACAGGGGCTAATGAAAAACTGTTTTTT
TRBD2,NA,TRBV27,TRBJ2-3,CASSLPAGGPRDTQYF,TGTGCCAGCAGTTTACCGGCGGGAGGGCCACGAGATACGCAGTATTTT
TRBD2,NA,TRBV18,TRBJ2-5,CASSPTRGEEETQYF,TGTGCCAGCTCACCAACGCGGGGGGAGGAAGAGACCCAGTACTTC
TRBD1,NA,TRBV7-9,TRBJ2-7,CASSISDRDRGPYEQYF,TGTGCCAGCAGCATATCGGACCGGGACAGGGGCCCATACGAGCAGTACTTC
TRBD2,once,TRBV19,TRBJ2-2,CASSKRELGTGELFF,TGTGCCAGTAGTAAGCGGGAGCTTGGCACCGGGGAGCTGTTTTTT
NA,NA,TRBV5-1,TRBJ1-1,CASMAQSGGGEAFF,TGCGCCAGCATGGCCCAATCCGGTGGGGGTGAAGCTTTCTTT
TRBD2,once,TRBV5-4,TRBJ2-3,CASSLAPTSGVTDTQYF,TGTGCCAGCAGCTTGGCACCGACTAGCGGGGTCACAGATACGCAGTATTTT
NA,NA,TRBV6-6,TRBJ1-2,CASSYPGGSYGYTF,TGTGCCAGCAGTTACCCGGGAGGAAGCTATGGCTACACCTTC
NA,few,TRBV30,TRBJ1-4,CAWKSAETTNEKLFF,TGTGCCTGGAAATCCGCGGAGACAACTAATGAAAAACTGTTTTTT
TRBD1,NA,TRBV14,TRBJ1-6,CASSPGGQFNSYNSPLHF,TGTGCCAGCAGCCCAGGGGGGCAGTTCAACTCCTATAATTCACCCCTCCACTTT
NA,once,TRBV25-1,TRBJ1-4,CASRGQGEKLFF,TGTGCCAGCAGGGGTCAGGGGGAAAAACTGTTTTTT
NA,NA,TRBV7-2,TRBJ2-1,CASSLFGGVNEQFF,TGTGCCAGCAGCTTATTTGGAGGTGTCAATGAGCAGTTCTTC
TRBD2,NA,TRBV5-4,TRBJ2-3,CASSLAGTSTDTQYF,TGTGCCAGCAGCTTAGCGGGGACCAGCACAGATACGCAGTATTTT
NA,NA,TRBV9,TRBJ2-2,CASSVSSTGPTGELFF,TGTGCCAGCAGCGTAAGTTCGACGGGGCCGACCGGGGAGCTGTTTTTT
NA,NA,TRBV28,TRBJ2-6,CASRLSSGANVLTF,TGTGCCAGCAGGTTGTCCTCTGGGGCCAACGTCCTGACTTTC
TRBD1,NA,TRBV5-6,TRBJ1-2,CASSLGDRDFYGYTF,TGTGCCAGCAGCTTGGGGGACAGGGACTTCTATGGCTACACCTTC
TRBD1,NA,TRBV28,TRBJ2-7,CASRQTGTGTYEQYF,TGTGCCAGCAGACAAACCGGGACAGGTACCTACGAGCAGTACTTC
TRBD2,NA,TRBV9,TRBJ2-3,CASSPGTSGSTDTQYF,TGTGCCAGCAGCCCGGGGACTAGCGGCAGCACAGATACGCAGTATTTT
TRBD2,NA,TRBV30,TRBJ2-2,CAWRDTRLAVANTGELFF,TGTGCCTGGAGAGATACGCGCCTAGCGGTTGCGAACACCGGGGAGCTGTTTTTT
NA,NA,TRBV7-2,TRBJ2-2,CASSLVSQGGTGELFF,TGTGCCAGCAGCTTAGTGTCACAGGGAGGCACCGGGGAGCTGTTTTTT
NA,NA,TRBV19,TRBJ1-1,CASSILQGTEAFF,TGTGCCAGTAGTATTTTACAGGGCACTGAAGCTTTCTTT
NA,NA,TRBV2,TRBJ1-2,CASRTGPSYGYTF,TGTGCCAGCAGGACGGGACCGAGCTATGGCTACACCTTC
NA,NA,TRBV7-2,TRBJ1-2,CATDGFGYTF,TGTGCCACGGATGGTTTTGGCTACACCTTC
TRBD2,NA,TRBV29-1,TRBJ2-1,CSVELKRGGLEQFF,TGCAGCGTTGAATTAAAGCGGGGAGGACTAGAGCAGTTCTTC
TRBD1,NA,TRBV5-4,TRBJ1-1,CASSEDRGQAFF,TGTGCCAGCAGCGAGGACAGGGGGCAAGCTTTCTTT
TRBD2,NA,TRBV28,TRBJ2-5,CASSPQLAVGKEYF,TGTGCCAGCAGTCCCCAACTAGCGGTAGGAAAAGAGTACTTC
TRBD1,NA,TRBV7-9,TRBJ1-5,CASSSPDRGDQPQHF,TGTGCCAGCAGCTCGCCGGACAGGGGTGATCAGCCCCAGCATTTT
NA,once,TRBV29-1,TRBJ2-5,CSVAGLPGETQYF,TGCAGCGTTGCCGGGCTGCCCGGAGAGACCCAGTACTTC
NA,once,TRBV14,TRBJ1-1,CASSQVGGGTEAFF,TGTGCCAGCAGCCAAGTTGGGGGAGGCACTGAAGCTTTCTTT
NA,NA,TRBV10-1,TRBJ1-3,CASSDYGRSGNTIYF,TGCGCCAGCAGTGATTACGGGCGCTCTGGAAACACCATATATTTT
NA,NA,TRBV5-6,TRBJ1-1,CASSLGPNTEAFF,TGTGCCAGCAGCTTGGGACCGAACACTGAAGCTTTCTTT
NA,NA,TRBV4-1,TRBJ1-1,CASSLKGGTEAFF,TGCGCCAGCAGCCTTAAGGGTGGCACTGAAGCTTTCTTT